Following are 15 T cell receptor beta chains from one sample sequenced in a study of OX40 agonist ivuxolimab in advanced cancers. Libraries were prepared by immunoSEQ multiplex PCR; TCRdb keeps only in-frame clonotypes and omits some of them. Here the sample spans fewer than 90,000 clones, more than 75% being singletons. Here the sequenced sample was CD4+ or CD8+ T cells sorted from blood, taken in a trial of the OX40 agonist ivuxolimab. All receptors come from an adult with an advanced solid tumor such as melanoma, head and neck, liver or kidney cancer.

The count of this clone is one. This chain links TRBV18 with TRBJ1-4, with D unresolved. From germline, CDR1 is KGHSH and CDR2 LQKENI. Trimming shortened V by 1 base and J by 8 bases, and 8 bases separated the two germline ends. The CDR3 runs to 13 residues. CDR3: CASSPQGTEKLFF. In DNA form, the CDR3 reads TGTGCCAGCTCACCACAGGGTACGGAAAAACTGTTTTTT.

This chain uses TRBV6-1 with TRBJ2-1, with 8 bases identical to TRBD2. The CDR3 has 15 amino acids. Per the germline V gene, CDR1 is MNHNS and CDR2 is SASEGT. The V segment lost 4 bases and the J segment 4 bases; nucleotides outside the gene matches: 6. CDR3 amino acids: CASSGGSGVYNEQFF. In nucleotides, the CDR3 is TGTGCCAGCAGTGGAGGTAGCGGGGTTTACAATGAGCAGTTCTTC.

The chain employs TRBV14 and TRBJ2-7; no clear D. The CDR3 length is 13 residues. V was shortened by 10 bases and J by 0 bases, with 13 bases between the two germline ends. Looked up from germline, CDR1 is SGHDN and CDR2 is FVKESK. CDR3 in amino acids: CAIINPSSYEQYF. In nucleotides, the CDR3 is TGTGCCATCATAAACCCAAGCTCCTACGAGCAGTACTTC.

The gene calls are TRBV11-3 and TRBJ2-5; D may be TRBD2 (7 bases). The V gene's germline CDR1 is SGHNT and CDR2 YENEEA. The V end was cut by 2 bases, the J end by 2 bases, with 24 bases between. The CDR3 loop spans 19 amino acids. CDR3 protein: CASSLMGGARTPKQETQYF. The CDR3 DNA reads as TGTGCCAGCAGCTTAATGGGGGGGGCGCGGACCCCTAAGCAAGAGACCCAGTACTTC.

The V gene is TRBV7-3, the J gene TRBJ2-3, with D perhaps given as TRBD1 or TRBD2 (5 bases each). Germline V lookup: CDR1 SGHTA, CDR2 FQGTGA. Trimming pared 5 bases from V and 0 bases from J, leaving 9 bases between. CDR3 length: 14 residues. This CDR3 reads CASSRDHSTDTQYF. In nucleotides, the CDR3 is TGTGCCAGCAGCCGGGACCACAGCACAGATACGCAGTATTTT.

DNA of the CDR3: TGTGCCAGCCGGCCGGGCCCCCCGGGGGATACGCAGTATTTT. It specifies CASRPGPPGDTQYF. The chain is built from TRBV28 and TRBJ2-3, with D possibly TRBD2 on 5 matching bases. This CDR3 contains 14 residues. Trimming left V 8 bases short and J 6 bases short, with 18 bases between. CDR1 MDHEN and CDR2 SYDVKM come from the germline V gene.

This chain links TRBV10-3 with TRBJ2-4; 10 bases are a match to TRBD1. The germline V gene has CDR1 ENHRY and CDR2 SYGVKD. The CDR3 is made up of 14 amino acids. The trim removed 5 bases at V and 7 bases at J, leaving 5 bases unmatched. Here the CDR3 DNA reads TGTGCCATCAGTTCCGGGACAGGGGCGAACATTCAGTACTTC. Translation gives CAISSGTGANIQYF.

This clone was seen a single time. The chain couples TRBV19 to TRBJ1-5; tentatively, D is TRBD1 (6 bases). Germline CDR1 is LNHDA and CDR2 is SQIVND (reference sequence). V was trimmed by 3 bases and J by 1 base, leaving 10 bases between them. The CDR3 contains 15 residues. CDR3 DNA: TGTGCCAGTAGTATCGAGGGGGAAAGCAATCAGCCCCAGCATTTT. This sequence encodes CASSIEGESNQPQHF.

This clone appeared once. J is TRBJ2-1 and V is TRBV28; 9 bases match TRBD1. The CDR3 consists of 15 residues. Germline CDR1 reads MDHEN; CDR2 reads SYDVKM. Unmatched junction bases numbered 7, after V lost 2 bases and J lost 8 bases. CDR3 amino acids: CASSLGGTGRHEQFF. The CDR3 DNA reads TGTGCCAGCAGTTTAGGTGGGACAGGGAGACATGAGCAGTTCTTC.

The rearrangement uses TRBV7-2 and TRBJ2-3; D gene ambiguous. The CDR3 runs 11 residues. With 3 bases removed from V and 2 bases from J, the gap between germline ends came to 0 bases. Per the germline V gene, CDR1 is SGHTA and CDR2 is FQGNSA. CDR3 nucleotide sequence: TGTGCCAGCAGCTTCACAGATACGCAGTATTTT. Its translation is CASSFTDTQYF. Full variable domain (outside the CDR3, taken from reference TRBV7-2 and TRBJ2-3): GAGVSQSPSNKVTEKGKDVELRCDPISGHTALYWYRQSLGQGLEFLIYFQGNSAPDKSGLPSDRFSAERTGGSVSTLTIQRTQQEDSAVYLCASSFTDTQYFGPGTRLTVL.

CDR3 residues: CASSYGGGSYEQYF. In nucleotides, the CDR3 is TGTGCCAGCAGTTACGGGGGGGGGTCCTACGAGCAGTACTTC. The V call is TRBV6-5, the J call TRBJ2-7; TRBD2 matches 7 bases. Trimming at V came to 2 bases and at J to 1 base, leaving 2 bases not matched to a gene. Germline assignment: CDR1 MNHEY and CDR2 SVGAGI. The CDR3 has 14 residues.

The chain combines TRBV19 with TRBJ2-6, with D maybe TRBD1 (5 bases). The CDR3 has 18 residues. V was pared by 3 bases and J by 0 bases, with 15 bases between. Germline CDR1 and CDR2: LNHDA and SQIVND (reference sequence). The CDR3 DNA is TGTGCCAGTAGTATCATAGGGGTTCCGGGCTCTGGGGCCAACGTCCTGACTTTC. It encodes CASSIIGVPGSGANVLTF.

The chain uses TRBV11-2 and TRBJ2-3; D ambiguous. Per the germline V gene, CDR1 is SGHAT and CDR2 is FQNNGV. Trimming took 5 bases from V and 8 from J, leaving 8 bases between them. This CDR3 comprises 11 residues. CDR3 region: CASSGPGTQYF. The CDR3 DNA is TGTGCCAGCAGCGGACCGGGTACGCAGTATTTT.

This chain joins TRBV19 and TRBJ1-1; D ambiguous. Germline V lookup: CDR1 LNHDA, CDR2 SQIVND (reference sequence). V lost 5 bases to trimming and J lost 1 base, with 11 bases between them. There are 14 residues in the CDR3. The CDR3 nucleotides read TGTGCCAGTAGTTCGGGAGGTCAGAACACTGAAGCTTTCTTT. Translated: CASSSGGQNTEAFF.

This chain links TRBV4-3 with TRBJ2-5; tentatively, D is TRBD2 (6 bases). From germline, CDR1 is LGHNA and CDR2 YSLEER. Trimming left V 0 bases short and J 5 bases short, with 13 bases between. The CDR3 runs 15 residues. As DNA, the CDR3 is TGCGCCAGCAGCCAAGAGATCGGCGGGACTGAGACCCAGTACTTC. It is translated as CASSQEIGGTETQYF.